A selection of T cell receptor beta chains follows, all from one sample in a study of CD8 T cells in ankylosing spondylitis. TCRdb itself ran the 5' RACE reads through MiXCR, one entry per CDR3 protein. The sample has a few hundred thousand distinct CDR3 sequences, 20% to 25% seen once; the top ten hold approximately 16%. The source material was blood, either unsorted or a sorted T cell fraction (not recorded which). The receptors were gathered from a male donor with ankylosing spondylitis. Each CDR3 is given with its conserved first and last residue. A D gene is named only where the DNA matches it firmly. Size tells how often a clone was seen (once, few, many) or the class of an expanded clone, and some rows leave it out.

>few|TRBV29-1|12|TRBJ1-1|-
TGCAGCGGCGCCTTGGTAGCAGCACAAGCTTTCTTT
CSGALVAAQAFF
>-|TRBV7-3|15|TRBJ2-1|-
TGTGCCAGCAGGTCGCGGGTTAGCTCCTACAATGAGCAGTTCTTC
CASRSRVSSYNEQFF
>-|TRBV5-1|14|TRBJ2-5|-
TGCGCCAGCAGCTTGGACCTCTTAGGAGAGACCCAGTACTTC
CASSLDLLGETQYF
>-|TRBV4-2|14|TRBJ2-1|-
TGTGCCAGCAGCCAAGATTTAGGAGCAAATGAGCAGTTCTTC
CASSQDLGANEQFF
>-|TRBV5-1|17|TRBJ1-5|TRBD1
TGCGCCAGTTCACCCAATCCGGGACAGGGGAGCAATCAGCCCCAGCATTTT
CASSPNPGQGSNQPQHF
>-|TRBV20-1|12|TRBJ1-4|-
TGCAGTGCTACGGGGAGAGGTGAAAAACTGTTTTTT
CSATGRGEKLFF
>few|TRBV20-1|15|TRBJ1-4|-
TGCAGTGCTAGCGAGATGGCCGCAACTAATGAAAAACTGTTTTTT
CSASEMAATNEKLFF
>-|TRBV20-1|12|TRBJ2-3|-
TGCAGTGCTAGCTCTCGCACAGATACGCAGTATTTT
CSASSRTDTQYF
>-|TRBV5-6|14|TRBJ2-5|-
TGTGCCAGCAGCCCCGCCGGGCCCGGAGAGACCCAGTACTTC
CASSPAGPGETQYF
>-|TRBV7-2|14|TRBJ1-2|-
TGTGCCAGCAGCTTAGACTGGGGTTATGGTGGCTACACCTTC
CASSLDWGYGGYTF